This is a list of T cell receptor beta chains from one sample in a study of cytomegalovirus exposure and HLA in healthy donors. Some clones are missing from TCRdb's copy, which holds only in-frame ones; the method was immunoSEQ multiplex PCR. The table includes about 140,000 clones, approximately 80% detected once. Sequenced sample: PBMCs. Receptor source: a male donor in good health and CMV-seronegative. CDR3s include the opening cysteine and the closing phenylalanine or tryptophan. D genes are given only for firm matches. The listing skips clone size in some rows; elsewhere it reads once, few, many or a size class.

D gene	J gene	V gene	clone size	CDR3 DNA	CDR3 protein
TRBD1	TRBJ2-7	TRBV5-4	-	TGTGCCAGCAGCAGGACAGGCTACGAGCAGTACTTC	CASSRTGYEQYF
TRBD1	TRBJ2-5	TRBV28	-	TGTGCCAGCAGTTTCATTGCGGACAGGGGGCCAGGGCAGTACTTC	CASSFIADRGPGQYF
-	TRBJ1-2	TRBV18	-	TGTGCCAGCTCACCTGACAGGCTCACCGGAGGCTACACCTTC	CASSPDRLTGGYTF
-	TRBJ2-7	TRBV13	-	TGTGCCAGCAGCCGGCGGTCACTTGAAGGATACAAGCAGTACTTC	CASSRRSLEGYKQYF
TRBD2	TRBJ2-7	TRBV28	-	TGTGCCAGCAGATTTAGCGGGAGCTACTCCTACGAGCAGTACTTC	CASRFSGSYSYEQYF
TRBD2	TRBJ2-2	TRBV30	-	TGTGCCTGGAGGGGGCAGCGGGAGGGGAAGCTGTTTTTT	CAWRGQREGKLFF
TRBD2	TRBJ2-1	TRBV5-4	-	TGTGCCAGCAGCCCGGGGACTAGCGGGGGGCGTAACAATGAGCAGTTCTTC	CASSPGTSGGRNNEQFF
TRBD2	TRBJ2-5	TRBV19	-	TGTGCCAGTATGGGAGGGGAGACCCAGTACTTC	CASMGGETQYF
-	TRBJ1-2	TRBV7-9	-	TGTGCCAGCAGCTTTTCGGCAGCCGTAGCCAACTATGGCTACACCTTC	CASSFSAAVANYGYTF
TRBD2	TRBJ2-7	TRBV28	-	TGTGCAGGCGGGGGGCGGCTCCACGAGCAGTACTTC	CAGGGRLHEQYF
-	TRBJ1-5	TRBV19	-	TGTGCCAGTAGTATAGGAGGAGCTCAGCCCCAGCATTTT	CASSIGGAQPQHF
TRBD2	TRBJ2-1	TRBV15	once	TGTGCCACCAGCAGAGATCCAAGCGGGAGGGCCGGGTACGATGAGCAGTTCTTC	CATSRDPSGRAGYDEQFF
-	TRBJ2-1	TRBV7-3	-	TGTGCCAGCAGCTTTTGGCCAGCTAGTGAGCAGTTCTTC	CASSFWPASEQFF
-	TRBJ1-1	TRBV28	-	TGTGCCAGCGGGCGGGGCGGTGATTCAGCTTTCTTT	CASGRGGDSAFF
-	TRBJ1-1	TRBV28	-	TGTGCCACAAACTTGAGGACTGAAGCTTTCTTT	CATNLRTEAFF
-	TRBJ2-7	TRBV9	-	TGTGCCAGCAGCGTAGGGGCGGGCCCTATCTACGAGCAGTACTTC	CASSVGAGPIYEQYF
TRBD1	TRBJ2-5	TRBV15	-	TGTGCCACCAGCAGAGGGACAGGGGTAAAAGAGACCCAGTACTTC	CATSRGTGVKETQYF
TRBD2	TRBJ2-4	TRBV6-6	-	TGTGCCATCCGGGACTACCAAAACATTCAGTACTTC	CAIRDYQNIQYF
-	TRBJ1-6	TRBV5-1	-	TGCGCCAGCAGCTTGGCGTCTAGAGGTTCACCCCTCCACTTT	CASSLASRGSPLHF
TRBD2	TRBJ2-4	TRBV28	once	TGTGCCAGCAGTTCCTGGACTAGCGGGAAAAACATTCAGTACTTC	CASSSWTSGKNIQYF
TRBD1	TRBJ1-2	TRBV25-1	-	TGTGCCAGCAGAGGACCACCGGGACAGGGCAAAGGCTACACCTTC	CASRGPPGQGKGYTF
-	TRBJ1-2	TRBV19	few	TGTGCCAGTAGTATCGGCAGGGTGGGTAACTATGGCTACACCTTC	CASSIGRVGNYGYTF
-	TRBJ2-1	TRBV7-2	few	TGTGCCAGCAGCGTATTAGGAGGGTTCGGTGAGCAGTTCTTC	CASSVLGGFGEQFF
-	TRBJ2-1	TRBV5-1	-	TGCGCCAGCAGCCCCAGCGCCAGACTGGACAATGAGCAGTTCTTC	CASSPSARLDNEQFF
TRBD1	TRBJ2-3	TRBV18	-	TGTGCCAGCTTGGGACAGGCCAACACAGATACGCAGTATTTT	CASLGQANTDTQYF
-	TRBJ1-1	TRBV4-1	-	TGCGCCAGCAGCCAACCCGGAGGGACTGAAGCTTTCTTT	CASSQPGGTEAFF
TRBD1	TRBJ1-4	TRBV6-1	-	TGTGCCAGCATCGCAGGGGGTGGTAATGAAAAACTGTTTTTT	CASIAGGGNEKLFF
TRBD1	TRBJ2-1	TRBV19	few	TGTGCCAGTAGTGGGACAGCGGTCGGGCAGTTCTTC	CASSGTAVGQFF
-	TRBJ2-5	TRBV28	-	TGTGCCAGCAATGGCGGGGCGGGGGAGACCCAGTACTTC	CASNGGAGETQYF